This T cell receptor (delta chain) was identified in a study of γδ T cells in repeated Plasmodium falciparum infection. For the study at large: Timepoints: baseline, immediately before selected infections, and 21 days after every infection. Malian repertoires were sampled cross-sectionally without transmission and longitudinally through febrile malaria. Broader study findings: Vdelta2-negative gammadelta repertoires appeared less diverse and less shared in Malian than Australian children. The Malian cohort came from a small rural village of predominantly one ethnic group.

The germline V gene encodes CDR1 GEAIGNYY and CDR2 EKD. The CDR3 consists of 15 residues. Flow sorting of PBMC yielded separate Vgamma9/Vdelta2+ and Vdelta2-negative gammadelta T cell populations for bulk repertoire analysis. TCRdb re-called the multiplex PCR reads with CATT. Among around 57,000 delta-chain clones listed, 1.5% to 2% were seen once. There are many counts of this clone. Its antigen is unidentified. This probably arose from a read error, given a far larger clone one base away. Other DNA sequences within the sample encode an identical CDR3. The J gene is TRDJ1, the V gene TRDV2; TRDD3 agrees at 12 bases. The source is a pool of human donors (malaria-infected and uninfected, not separated). Sequencing input: gamma-delta T cells from blood. CDR3 in amino acids: CACDDLLGDTTELIF. CDR3 coding DNA: TGCGCCTGTGACGACCTTCTGGGGGATACGACGGAACTCATCTTT.